This paragraph reports one T cell receptor beta chain. The antigen remains unidentified. CDR3 length: 12 residues. Looked up from germline, CDR1 is DFQATT and CDR2 is SNEGSKA (reference sequence). The germline V and J ends were trimmed by 0 bases and 8 bases, with 9 bases remaining between them. MiXCR, applied by TCRdb to the 5' RACE reads, yields one record per CDR3 protein. Altogether some 690,000 distinct CDR3 sequences are present, 21% being singletons, with the ten largest covering 4.3%. The data belong to a study of identical twins. Study-level results: The models gave estimates that fell short of the out-of-frame TCR alpha sharing seen in monozygotic twins.

The data also belong to a second study, concerning T cells expressing NK-cell markers. That source notes: The dominant NKG2C+ clonotypes represented about 1.0-7.0% of CD8+ T cells in six donors. Specificity for HCMV among expanded NKG2C+ T cell clones was not established.

The rearrangement links TRBV20-1 to TRBJ2-3; a possible D gene is TRBD2 (6 bases). Sequenced material: PBMCs. This TCR derives from a woman aged 18-30 years in good health. The CDR3 is CSARDTGGTQYF. CDR3 DNA: TGCAGTGCTAGAGATACCGGGGGTACGCAGTATTTT.